Presented here are 21 T cell receptor beta chains from one specimen sequenced in a study of blood T cell repertoires in COVID-19. Sequencing used immunoSEQ multiplex PCR; TCRdb keeps in-frame clones, though not all of them. The repertoire has about 170,000 clones, 82% of them found once; the top ten carry roughly 9.1%. Sequenced material: peripheral blood. These receptors came from a woman in her sixties or seventies with acute or convalescent COVID-19.

The chain couples TRBV2 to TRBJ2-2; D unresolved. Germline V gene lookup returns CDR1 SNHLY and CDR2 FYNNEI. Deletions cut 4 bases from V and 1 base from J, with 13 bases between. CDR3 length: 16 amino acids. The CDR3, as DNA: TGTGCCAGCAGTGCACAGATCCTGGTGAACACCGGGGAGCTGTTTTTT. This sequence encodes CASSAQILVNTGELFF.

This chain joins TRBV6-2 or TRBV6-3 and TRBJ2-5; TRBD2 matches at 10 bases. The germline CDR1 and CDR2 sequences are MNHEY and SVGEGT. The CDR3 is 14 residues long. The V and J ends lost 4 bases and 8 bases, in that order; junction bases with no gene match: 7. As DNA, the CDR3 is TGTGCCAGCAGTTTACTAGCGGGGCCTTTTACCCAGTACTTC. This codes for CASSLLAGPFTQYF.

This clone turned up a few times. The rearrangement joins TRBV5-8 to TRBJ1-6; D possibly corresponds to TRBD1 (6 bases). There are 16 residues in the CDR3. CDR1 is SGHTS and CDR2 is YDEGEE in the germline V gene. The ends were cut back, 4 bases at V and 6 bases at J, with 17 bases in the middle. The CDR3 here is CASSAVTGYLNSPLHF. DNA of the CDR3: TGTGCCAGCAGCGCCGTGACAGGATACCTTAATTCACCCCTCCACTTT.

The V gene is TRBV5-4, the J gene TRBJ2-1, with D maybe TRBD1 (6 bases). V lost 0 bases and J lost 8, with 9 bases in between. This CDR3 region has 13 residues. The V gene's germline CDR1 is SGHNT and CDR2 YYREEE (reference sequence). The CDR3 DNA reads TGTGCCAGCAGCTTGGTGGGGGCGGATGAGCAGTTCTTC. It is translated as CASSLVGADEQFF.

V is TRBV19 and J is TRBJ1-4; D not certain. Germline V lookup: CDR1 LNHDA, CDR2 SQIVND (reference sequence). Trimming shortened V by 8 bases and J by 1 base, and 11 bases separated the two germline ends. The CDR3 sequence is 14 residues long. The CDR3 region is CASLRGGTNEKLFF. The CDR3 DNA follows: TGTGCCAGTTTGCGAGGAGGAACTAATGAAAAACTGTTTTTT.

This clone has ten or more counts. The chain has TRBV7-2 and TRBJ1-5; D is unresolved. The germline CDR1 and CDR2 sequences are SGHTA and FQGNSA. Trimming took 2 bases from V and 7 from J, leaving 9 bases between them. The CDR3 totals 13 residues. The CDR3 nucleotides are TGTGCCAGCAGCTTAATGCCGGGACAGCCCCAGCATTTT. Protein sequence: CASSLMPGQPQHF.

The chain has TRBV7-6 and TRBJ1-2; unclear D gene. From germline, CDR1 is SGHVS and CDR2 FNYEAQ. The CDR3 loop spans 15 amino acids. With 6 bases removed from V and 4 bases from J, the gap between germline ends came to 18 bases. The CDR3: CASRPGRGYGYGYTF. CDR3 nucleotide sequence: TGTGCCAGCAGGCCCGGGAGAGGATATGGCTATGGCTACACCTTC. Looking up the rest from reference TRBV7-6 and TRBJ1-2 gives the full variable domain: GAGVSQSPRYKVTKRGQDVALRCDPISGHVSLYWYRQALGQGPEFLTYFNYEAQQDKSGLPNDRFSAERPEGSISTLTIQRTEQRDSAMYRCASRPGRGYGYGYTFGSGTRLTVV.

This sequence joins TRBV2 and TRBJ1-5; no definite D call. CDR1 SNHLY and CDR2 FYNNEI come from the germline V gene. Trimming took 2 bases from V and 6 from J, leaving 17 bases between them. This CDR3 contains 16 residues. The CDR3 DNA reads TGTGCCAGCAGTGAATTTGAGGTCCTACTGAGTCAGCCCCAGCATTTT. Its protein is CASSEFEVLLSQPQHF.

The chain couples TRBV20-1 to TRBJ2-7; 9 nucleotides align to TRBD1. The length of the CDR3 is 13 residues. Germline V gene sequence: CDR1 DFQATT, CDR2 SNEGSKA (reference sequence). V was clipped by 3 bases and J by 4 bases; unmatched bases: 4. CDR3 sequence: CSASTGTGYEQYF. CDR3 in DNA: TGCAGTGCTAGTACCGGGACAGGGTACGAGCAGTACTTC.

The genes are TRBV7-8 and TRBJ2-1; tentative D call: TRBD2 (6 bases). This CDR3 is 15 amino acids long. V lost 4 bases and J 4 bases, leaving 14 bases between the germline ends. The germline CDR1 and CDR2 sequences are SGHVS and FQNEAQ. CDR3 nucleotide sequence: TGTGCCAGCAGCTCGTGGACTAACCTATACAATGAGCAGTTCTTC. Translating gives CASSSWTNLYNEQFF.

The chain carries TRBV7-2 and TRBJ2-1; D perhaps matches TRBD2 (5 bases). Germline CDR1 reads SGHTA; CDR2 reads FQGNSA. The V gene lost 1 base and the J gene lost 7 bases, with 11 bases spanning the gap. This CDR3 is 14 amino acids long. CDR3 sequence: CASSLVPSKNEQFF. The DNA for the CDR3 is TGTGCCAGCAGCTTAGTTCCTAGCAAGAATGAGCAGTTCTTC.

The chain carries TRBV29-1 and TRBJ1-4, with 7 bases lining up with TRBD1. Germline CDR1 SQVTM, CDR2 ANQGSEA. The CDR3 spans 14 residues. V shed 5 bases and J 4 bases; nucleotides not matched to a gene: 7. The CDR3 loop is CSVILGQNNEKLFF. As DNA, the CDR3 is TGCAGCGTTATCTTGGGACAGAATAATGAAAAACTGTTTTTT.

The CDR3 region is CASSTGIASGSTDTQYF. The DNA for the CDR3 is TGCGCCAGCAGCACGGGGATCGCTAGCGGGAGTACAGATACGCAGTATTTT. This rearrangement joins TRBV5-1 to TRBJ2-3; TRBD2 aligns across 10 bases. The germline V gene has CDR1 SGHRS and CDR2 YFSETQ. V lost 4 bases, J lost 3 bases, and 11 bases stayed unmatched. The CDR3 has 17 residues.

This rearrangement joins TRBV19 to TRBJ1-2; 7 bases fit TRBD1. The CDR3 has 15 residues. Germline trimming cut 5 bases from V and 8 bases from J; bases unmatched to any gene: 14. Germline V lookup: CDR1 LNHDA, CDR2 SQIVND (reference sequence). The DNA for the CDR3 is TGTGCCAGTAGTCGACAGGGCTCTTCAGTTAGCGGCTACACCTTC. Its translation is CASSRQGSSVSGYTF.

The chain links TRBV6-5 to TRBJ2-7; the match to TRBD1 covers 8 bases. The V gene's germline CDR1 is MNHEY and CDR2 SVGAGI. The CDR3 consists of 12 residues. Losses at the gene ends were 8 bases for V and 3 bases for J; bases not matched to a gene: 3. Written as DNA, the CDR3 is TGTGCCAGCTTTGACAGGGGCTACGAGCAGTACTTC. This codes for CASFDRGYEQYF.

The rearrangement uses TRBV7-2 and TRBJ2-7; 13 bases are shared with TRBD2. V lost 2 bases and J lost 5; bases outside the gene matches: 3. Looked up from germline, CDR1 is SGHTA and CDR2 is FQGNSA. This CDR3 comprises 15 residues. As DNA, the CDR3 is TGTGCCAGCAGCTTATGGGGACTAGCGGGAAACGAGCAGTACTTC. This gives the protein CASSLWGLAGNEQYF.

This clone was observed a single time. In DNA, the CDR3 is TGTGCCAGCAGCCAAAGGTGGGGGCTTGACTACGAGCAGTACTTC. This codes for CASSQRWGLDYEQYF. This chain uses TRBV7-2 with TRBJ2-7; possibly TRBD1 for D (6 bases). V was shortened by 5 bases and J by 3 bases, with 17 bases between the two germline ends. The CDR3 loop spans 15 amino acids. Germline lookup yields CDR1 SGHTA and CDR2 FQGNSA.

This chain uses TRBV19 with TRBJ2-5; D perhaps matches TRBD2 (5 bases). CDR1 and CDR2 (germline): LNHDA, SQIVND (reference sequence). The CDR3 spans 13 residues. Trimming left V 6 bases short and J 4 bases short, with 12 bases between. CDR3 nucleotide sequence: TGTGCCAGTAGGCGTCCCGGGGTAGAGACCCAGTACTTC. It specifies CASRRPGVETQYF.

On this clone itself: An end of the junction does not agree with germline; a read error may underlie this. J is TRBJ2-7 and V is TRBV5-1; TRBD1 agrees at 9 bases. The CDR3 consists of 12 residues. Germline V gene data show CDR1 as SGHRS and CDR2 as YFSETQ. The CDR3 sequence is CASSGDSGQGTF. In DNA, the CDR3 is TGCGCCAGCTCTGGAGATTCGGGACAGGGAACATTC.

The rearrangement uses TRBV6-1 and TRBJ1-2; no definite D call. The length of the CDR3 is 10 residues. Trimming left V 3 bases short and J 8 bases short, with 4 bases between. In germline, CDR1 is MNHNS, CDR2 SASEGT. CDR3 sequence: CASSDEGYTF. The CDR3 nucleotides are TGTGCCAGCAGTGATGAGGGCTACACCTTC.

The chain combines TRBV9 with TRBJ2-3; TRBD2 matches 9 bases. The V and J ends lost 4 bases and 5 bases, in that order; junction bases with no gene match: 11. Germline CDR1 SGDLS, CDR2 YYNGEE. The CDR3 sequence is 16 residues long. The CDR3 DNA reads TGTGCCAGCAGCAAACGGGCGGGGGGGCCAGGAGATACGCAGTATTTT. It yields the protein CASSKRAGGPGDTQYF.